Sequencing of this T cell receptor (beta chain) was carried out in a study of control samples from healthy donors and cancer patients. The table came from immunoSEQ multiplex PCR; TCRdb's copy has only in-frame clones and leaves some out. The data show around 93,000 clones, around 90% seen once. The sample holds a few counts of this clone. The receptor's source is a human donor in good health. The donor label of this sample is uncertain. The specimen was blood.

CDR3 DNA sequence: TGTGCCAGCAGCGAGATTAACTATGGCTACACCTTC. Protein: CASSEINYGYTF. The chain uses TRBV7-2 and TRBJ1-2; D unclear. Germline V gene data show CDR1 as SGHTA and CDR2 as FQGNSA. This CDR3 contains 12 residues. Trimming left V 5 bases short and J 1 base short, with 5 bases between.